The table lists the clone carrying this T cell receptor beta chain with a few counts. Its antigen is unidentified. TCRdb's table, derived via immunoSEQ multiplex PCR, lists solely in-frame clones and lacks some. The data hold tens of thousands of clones, with roughly 74% observed a single time. This entry comes from a study of vaccination effects on CD4 cells after COVID-19. Study conclusions and caveats: Late post-vaccination, clones induced by infection and those induced by vaccine underwent marked clonal contraction.

Antigen-specific CD4+ T cells were expanded (with viral peptide pools) by the ViraFEST assay ahead of sequencing. Culture proceeded for 10 days, and CD4+ T cells were then isolated. Vaccinees lacked prior SARS-CoV-2 infection and tested negative for nucleocapsid antibodies. Half-medium exchanges with IL-2 medium took place on days 3 and 7. Sequencing used CD4+ T cells from PBMCs cultured with HCoV-NL63 spike peptides, obtained before COVID-19 vaccination. The clonotype comes from a human donor who received a COVID-19 vaccine.

For the CDR3, the DNA is TGTGCCAGCAGTTTAATGCTGTCGGATGAGCAGTTCTTC. Amino acid sequence: CASSLMLSDEQFF. The chain couples TRBV12-3 or TRBV12-4 to TRBJ2-1; D is unresolved. The CDR3 covers 13 residues. V lost 2 bases, J lost 8 bases, and 10 bases lay in between.